Described below is a single T cell receptor (beta chain) sequence and its context. Authors' methods: Estimation of nucleated cell counts was performed using reference gene primer amplification. The data were produced by immunoSEQ multiplex PCR, yet TCRdb's version contains in-frame clones alone and is incomplete. The V and J calls and clone size are taken from that table; D and trimming were inferred from the DNA. The sample shows fewer than 250,000 clones, 70% to 90% of them seen only once. This entry belongs to a study of blood T cell repertoires in COVID-19. Study details: The study drew acute and convalescent COVID-19 samples from the United States, Italy and Spain.

Germline V gene lookup returns CDR1 KGHSH and CDR2 LQKENI. V was cut by 1 base and J by 8 bases, with 6 bases left in between. The CDR3 consists of 12 residues. The specimen sequenced was peripheral blood. The sequence was collected from a man aged 40-50 years with acute or convalescent COVID-19. This chain joins TRBV18 and TRBJ2-1; perhaps TRBD1 as D (5 bases). CDR3 sequence: CASSPQGHEQFF. CDR3 in DNA: TGTGCCAGCTCACCACAGGGGCATGAGCAGTTCTTC.